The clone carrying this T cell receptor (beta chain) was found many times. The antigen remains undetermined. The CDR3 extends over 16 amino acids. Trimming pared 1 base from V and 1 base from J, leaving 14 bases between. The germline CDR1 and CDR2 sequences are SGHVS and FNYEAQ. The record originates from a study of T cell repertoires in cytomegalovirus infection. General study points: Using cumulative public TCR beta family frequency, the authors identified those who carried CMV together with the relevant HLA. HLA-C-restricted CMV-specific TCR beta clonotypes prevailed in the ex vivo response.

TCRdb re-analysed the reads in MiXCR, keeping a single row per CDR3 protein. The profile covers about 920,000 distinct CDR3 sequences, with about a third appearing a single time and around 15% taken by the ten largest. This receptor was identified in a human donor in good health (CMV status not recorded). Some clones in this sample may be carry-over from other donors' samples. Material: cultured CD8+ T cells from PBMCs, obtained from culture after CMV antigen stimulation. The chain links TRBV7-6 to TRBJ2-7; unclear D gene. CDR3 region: CASSLGEGPESYEQYF. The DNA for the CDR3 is TGTGCCAGCAGCTTAGGAGAAGGCCCGGAATCCTACGAGCAGTACTTC.